These 25 T cell receptor beta chains were sequenced from one sample in a study of T cell responses to AZD1222 COVID-19 vaccine. Clones were sequenced by immunoSEQ multiplex PCR, and TCRdb holds only the in-frame ones, with some missing. The table includes about 56,000 clones, around nine tenths detected once. The sequencing here drew on peripheral blood, taken 28 days after the second AZD1222 dose. The receptors were gathered from an adult who received the AZD1222 COVID-19 vaccine.

The chain links TRBV5-1 to TRBJ2-7, with TRBD2 matching over 8 bases. The CDR3 runs to 15 residues. Germline CDR1 and CDR2: SGHRS and YFSETQ. Germline trimming cut 1 base from V and 0 bases from J; bases unmatched to any gene: 3. The CDR3 coding sequence is TGCGCCAGCAGCTTGTTAGCGGGGAGCTCCTACGAGCAGTACTTC. Amino acid sequence: CASSLLAGSSYEQYF.

The chain employs TRBV11-1 and TRBJ2-1; the match to TRBD2 covers 8 bases. V was clipped by 5 bases and J by 3 bases; unmatched bases: 9. CDR1 is SGHAT and CDR2 is FQDESV in the germline V gene (reference sequence). The CDR3 covers 16 residues. CDR3 sequence (DNA): TGTGCCAGCAGCCCGCGGGGGGTAGCAGGCTACAATGAGCAGTTCTTC. Translating gives CASSPRGVAGYNEQFF. Combining the CDR3 with reference TRBV11-1 and TRBJ2-1 gives the whole variable domain EAEVAQSPRYKITEKSQAVAFWCDPISGHATLYWYRQILGQGPELLVQFQDESVVDDSQLPKDRFSAERLKGVDSTLKIQPAELGDSAMYLCASSPRGVAGYNEQFFGPGTRLTVL.

The count of this clone is one. The chain is built from TRBV4-1 and TRBJ2-1; D is possibly TRBD2 (6 bases). The germline gives CDR1 MGHRA, CDR2 YSYEKL. V was shortened by 0 bases and J by 6 bases, with 15 bases between the two germline ends. The CDR3 extends over 16 amino acids. The CDR3 DNA sequence: TGCGCCAGCAGCCAAGATGTCGGGAGAGCCACCAATGAGCAGTTCTTC. Translation: CASSQDVGRATNEQFF.

V and J are TRBV6-5 and TRBJ1-6; 7 positions agree with TRBD1. This CDR3 has 15 residues. J gave up 0 bases and V 5 bases, and 1 base lay outside the gene matches. Germline V CDR1 and CDR2: MNHEY, SVGAGI. CDR3 protein: CASSRDSSYNSPLHF. The DNA of the CDR3 is TGTGCCAGCAGTCGGGACAGCTCCTATAATTCACCCCTCCACTTT.

The V and J genes are TRBV2 and TRBJ1-5; 9 bases line up with TRBD1. V shed 6 bases and J 6 bases; nucleotides not matched to a gene: 3. Germline V gene data show CDR1 as SNHLY and CDR2 as FYNNEI. The CDR3 is made up of 13 amino acids. CDR3: CASRGTGLQPQHF. DNA for the CDR3: TGTGCCAGCAGGGGGACAGGGCTTCAGCCCCAGCATTTT.

The chain recombines TRBV10-3 with TRBJ2-1; 8 bases align to TRBD1. This CDR3 contains 15 residues. The V segment lost 4 bases and the J segment 1 base; nucleotides outside the gene matches: 3. Germline V CDR1 and CDR2: ENHRY, SYGVKD. CDR3 nucleotides: TGTGCCATCAGTGCACAGGGGGTTTCCTACAATGAGCAGTTCTTC. Translation gives CAISAQGVSYNEQFF.

The chain employs TRBV11-2 and TRBJ2-1; weak D call: TRBD2 (6 bases). There are 15 residues in the CDR3. V shed 8 bases and J shed 3 bases, with 17 bases lying between them. Per the germline V gene, CDR1 is SGHAT and CDR2 is FQNNGV. This chain's CDR3 is CASAPGSGSYNEQFF. CDR3 DNA sequence: TGTGCCAGCGCCCCGGGTAGCGGTAGCTACAATGAGCAGTTCTTC.

This rearrangement joins TRBV19 to TRBJ1-3; unclear D gene. The CDR3 has 15 amino acids. CDR1 LNHDA and CDR2 SQIVND come from the germline V gene (reference sequence). V lost 7 bases, J lost 3 bases, and 16 bases lay in between. CDR3: CASKTDPLNGNTIYF. In DNA, the CDR3 is TGTGCCAGTAAAACCGACCCTTTGAATGGAAACACCATATATTTT. The full variable domain, completed using reference TRBV19 and TRBJ1-3, is DGGITQSPKYLFRKEGQNVTLSCEQNLNHDAMYWYRQDPGQGLRLIYYSQIVNDFQKGDIAEGYSVSREKKESFPLTVTSAQKNPTAFYLCASKTDPLNGNTIYFGEGSWLTVV.

There are a few counts of this clone. The rearrangement uses TRBV4-3 and TRBJ2-1, with D possibly called TRBD1 or TRBD2 (5 bases each). V shed 4 bases and J shed 13 bases, with 20 bases lying between them. This CDR3 comprises 14 residues. Germline V gives CDR1 LGHNA, CDR2 YSLEER. The CDR3 loop is CASSLARDAGTQFF. CDR3 bases: TGCGCCAGCAGCCTAGCCCGGGACGCGGGCACACAGTTCTTC.

The CDR3: CASHDTGGIGEKLFF. CDR3 in DNA: TGCGCCAGCCACGATACGGGGGGGATTGGTGAAAAACTGTTTTTT. The chain employs TRBV5-1 and TRBJ1-4, with a possible D match to TRBD1 (5 bases). V shed 7 bases and J shed 7 bases, with 20 bases lying between them. This CDR3 region has 15 residues. Germline V lookup: CDR1 SGHRS, CDR2 YFSETQ.

The chain is built from TRBV28 and TRBJ2-6, with D perhaps TRBD1 or TRBD2 (7 bases each). V lost 7 bases, J lost 1 base, and 17 bases lay in between. In germline, CDR1 is MDHEN, CDR2 SYDVKM. CDR3 length equals 17 residues. The DNA of the CDR3 is TGTGCCAGCACCCAGGGGGGGCGGGCTTCTGGGGCCAACGTCCTGACTTTC. Translating it yields CASTQGGRASGANVLTF.

The chain uses TRBV28 and TRBJ1-6; D is unresolved. Trimming stripped 7 bases from V and 0 bases from J, with 7 bases between. The germline gives CDR1 MDHEN, CDR2 SYDVKM. This CDR3 region has 14 residues. The CDR3 bases are TGTGCCAGCACCAGGAGCTCCTATAATTCACCCCTCCACTTT. Protein sequence: CASTRSSYNSPLHF.

This rearrangement joins TRBV29-1 to TRBJ2-1, with D perhaps matching TRBD2 (5 bases). Trimming took 7 bases from V and 8 from J, leaving 12 bases between them. The germline V gene encodes CDR1 SQVTM and CDR2 ANQGSEA. This CDR3 is 11 amino acids long. The CDR3 is CSAQGLDEQFF. CDR3 DNA sequence: TGCAGCGCCCAAGGACTCGATGAGCAGTTCTTC.

CDR3 protein: CASSPGGLRSGYTF. CDR3 nucleotides: TGCGCCAGCAGCCCCGGGGGGCTTAGATCTGGCTACACCTTC. This chain links TRBV5-1 with TRBJ1-2; a possible D gene is TRBD1 (6 bases). The germline gives CDR1 SGHRS, CDR2 YFSETQ. This CDR3 spans 14 amino acids. V lost 4 bases and J 7 bases, leaving 17 bases between the germline ends.

The chain recombines TRBV4-2 with TRBJ1-1; 8 bases map to TRBD1. Germline CDR1 and CDR2: LGHNA and YNFKEQ. Germline trimming cut 5 bases from V and 5 bases from J; bases unmatched to any gene: 10. CDR3 length: 15 residues. In DNA, the CDR3 is TGTGCCAGCAGCTCCGGACAGGGTCGTCGGACTGAAGCTTTCTTT. Its protein is CASSSGQGRRTEAFF.

The J gene is TRBJ1-2, the V gene TRBV5-5; D uncertain. V was clipped by 0 bases and J by 2 bases, with 11 bases between them. CDR3 length equals 15 residues. Germline values: CDR1 SGHKS, CDR2 YYEKEE (reference sequence). CDR3: CASSLAAGRNYGYTF. CDR3 bases: TGTGCCAGCAGCTTGGCGGCAGGCAGAAACTATGGCTACACCTTC.

The CDR3 nucleotides are TGCGCCAGCAGCCCCGGACTAGCGGGGGGCACGCAGTATTTT. As protein: CASSPGLAGGTQYF. The chain has TRBV5-1 and TRBJ2-3; 14 nucleotides agree with TRBD2. Germline V CDR1 and CDR2: SGHRS, YFSETQ. Trimming at V came to 4 bases and at J to 9 bases, leaving 4 bases not matched to a gene. The CDR3 consists of 14 residues.

This rearrangement joins TRBV19 to TRBJ2-7, with 8 positions matching TRBD2. CDR3 length equals 15 residues. Germline CDR1 is LNHDA and CDR2 is SQIVND (reference sequence). With V trimmed by 5 bases and J by 0 bases, 6 bases remained unmatched. The CDR3 region is CASSLTAGDSYEQYF. The CDR3 DNA follows: TGTGCCAGTAGTCTCACAGCGGGAGACTCCTACGAGCAGTACTTC. Full variable domain (outside the CDR3, taken from reference TRBV19 and TRBJ2-7): DGGITQSPKYLFRKEGQNVTLSCEQNLNHDAMYWYRQDPGQGLRLIYYSQIVNDFQKGDIAEGYSVSREKKESFPLTVTSAQKNPTAFYLCASSLTAGDSYEQYFGPGTRLTVT.

The chain combines TRBV6-5 with TRBJ2-3, with TRBD1 identical over 8 bases. This CDR3 has 15 amino acids. CDR1 is MNHEY, CDR2 SVGAGI, per germline. The junction had 10 bases not matched to a gene; V was cut back by 5 bases and J by 6 bases. The CDR3 is CASSLTGDLGDTQYF. The CDR3 DNA reads as TGTGCCAGCAGTCTGACAGGGGACCTGGGGGATACGCAGTATTTT.

This clone has a handful of counts. This rearrangement joins TRBV2 to TRBJ1-4, with 11 positions matching TRBD1. The junction had 3 bases not matched to a gene; V was cut back by 5 bases and J by 7 bases. The CDR3 spans 14 residues. Germline V CDR1 and CDR2: SNHLY, FYNNEI. CDR3 protein: CASSSGTGGEKLFF. The CDR3 region has the DNA TGTGCCAGCAGTTCCGGGACAGGGGGTGAAAAACTGTTTTTT.

The chain employs TRBV11-2 and TRBJ2-3; TRBD2 might be the D (6 bases). This CDR3 is 13 amino acids long. Between the trimmed V and J ends, which lost 7 bases and 10 bases, there was a span of 18 bases. Germline CDR1 is SGHAT and CDR2 is FQNNGV. This CDR3 reads CASTNRRGEAQYF. The CDR3 bases are TGTGCCAGCACCAACAGGCGGGGTGAGGCGCAGTATTTT. The full variable domain, its missing parts supplied by reference TRBV11-2 and TRBJ2-3, is EAGVAQSPRYKIIEKRQSVAFWCNPISGHATLYWYQQILGQGPKLLIQFQNNGVVDDSQLPKDRFSAERLKGVDSTLKIQPAKLEDSAVYLCASTNRRGEAQYFGPGTRLTVL.

The chain combines TRBV5-1 with TRBJ2-7; 9 nucleotides match TRBD1. J lost 5 bases, V lost 7 bases, and 10 bases had no gene match. CDR1 SGHRS and CDR2 YFSETQ come from the germline V gene. The length of the CDR3 is 14 residues. CDR3 protein: CASYEGDRAHEQYF. The CDR3 DNA is TGCGCCAGCTACGAGGGGGACAGGGCCCACGAGCAGTACTTC.

This clone appeared a few times. This chain uses TRBV6-2 or TRBV6-3 with TRBJ1-2; D uncertain. Between the trimmed V and J ends, which lost 2 bases and 2 bases, there was a span of 0 bases. The germline V gene encodes CDR1 MNHEY and CDR2 SVGEGT. The CDR3 extends over 11 amino acids. The CDR3 DNA reads TGTGCCAGCAGTTACAACTATGGCTACACCTTC. Its translation is CASSYNYGYTF.

The chain is built from TRBV23-1 and TRBJ2-7, with D possibly being TRBD2 (6 bases). TRBV23-1 counts as an open reading frame of uncertain function. This CDR3 has 16 amino acids. Trimming removed 2 bases at V and 0 bases at J, with 14 bases between. The CDR3 DNA sequence: TGCGCCAGCAGTCAAGCCGACCGGGACTTCTCCTACGAGCAGTACTTC. Translation gives CASSQADRDFSYEQYF.

The chain combines TRBV18 with TRBJ2-6; 9 nucleotides line up with TRBD1. Germline assignment: CDR1 KGHSH and CDR2 LQKENI. The V gene end was trimmed by 5 bases and the J gene end by 0 bases; junction bases not matched to a gene: 2. This CDR3 is built from 16 residues. CDR3 sequence: CASSYRGHSGANVLTF. The DNA for the CDR3 is TGTGCCAGCTCATACAGGGGGCACTCTGGGGCCAACGTCCTGACTTTC.